The rows below give T cell receptor beta chains drawn from one sample of a study of cytomegalovirus exposure and HLA in healthy donors. Using immunoSEQ multiplex PCR, the repertoire was profiled, and TCRdb retains in-frame clones only, with some absent. The sample gives over 150,000 clones, roughly four fifths of which show up once; 2.5% to 3.5% is in the top ten. Sequenced sample: PBMCs. The receptors here all came from a woman aged 50 to 60 in good health and CMV-seropositive. Each CDR3 is given with its conserved first and last residue. A D gene is named only where the DNA matches it firmly. Where a row states a size, it is once, few, many or the class of an expanded clone; other rows omit it.

TGTGCCAGCAGTAGCGGGGGTTACAATGAGCAGTTCTTC,CASSSGGYNEQFF,TRBD2,TRBV25-1,TRBJ2-1,.
TGTGCCAGCAGCTTAGGGGACACCGGTGAAGCTTTCTTT,CASSLGDTGEAFF,.,TRBV13,TRBJ1-1,.
TGTGCCAGCGCGCGGGGGGGAGGGAATTCTGGCTACACCTTC,CASARGGGNSGYTF,.,TRBV6-5,TRBJ1-2,.
TGTGCCAGTAGCACGACAGGGGGCGTAAGTGGTGGCTACACCTTC,CASSTTGGVSGGYTF,TRBD1,TRBV19,TRBJ1-2,.
TGTGCCACCACGTTGCGCGGGGGTCTCTACGAGCAGTACTTC,CATTLRGGLYEQYF,TRBD2,TRBV6-4,TRBJ2-7,.
TGTGCCAGTAGTTCCCACAGGAACACCGGGGAGCTGTTTTTT,CASSSHRNTGELFF,.,TRBV19,TRBJ2-2,.
TGCGCCAGCAGCTTGGTTGCGGGGGGTTACAATGAGCAGTTCTTC,CASSLVAGGYNEQFF,TRBD2,TRBV5-1,TRBJ2-1,.
TGTGCCGGCGGGGGGTCGGGCTACACCTTC,CAGGGSGYTF,.,TRBV7-9,TRBJ1-2,.
TGTGCCAGCAGCGATCGCGGGGGGGGTAATGAGCAGTTCTTC,CASSDRGGGNEQFF,TRBD2,TRBV2,TRBJ2-1,few
TGTGCCACAGCCCCGAACAGGGGCATGAACACTGAAGCTTTCTTT,CATAPNRGMNTEAFF,TRBD1,TRBV19,TRBJ1-1,.
TGTGCCAGCAGCTTTGACAGGGGGGACGAGCAGTACTTC,CASSFDRGDEQYF,TRBD1,TRBV7-3,TRBJ2-7,.
TGTGCCAGCAGCTTGGCCCACGCTAGCGGGGCACAGACCCAGTACTTC,CASSLAHASGAQTQYF,TRBD2,TRBV5-6,TRBJ2-5,.
TGTGCCAGCAGCCTAGGGCTCTACAATGAGCAGTTCTTC,CASSLGLYNEQFF,.,TRBV7-6,TRBJ2-1,.
TGTGCCAGCAGTTTTACCGGGACAGGGGACACTGAAGCTTTCTTT,CASSFTGTGDTEAFF,TRBD1,TRBV2,TRBJ1-1,few
TGTGCCAGCAGGCTCGGGACAGGGACCACCGGGGAGCTGTTTTTT,CASRLGTGTTGELFF,TRBD1,TRBV11-1,TRBJ2-2,.
TGCGCCAGCGCTCTCGGTTCGAACACTGAAGCTTTCTTT,CASALGSNTEAFF,.,TRBV5-1,TRBJ1-1,.
TGTGCCAGCAAACTGGGAGGTTTCTATGGCTACACCTTC,CASKLGGFYGYTF,.,TRBV2,TRBJ1-2,few
TGTGCCAGCAGCGTCGGACAGGCTACTGAGCAGTTCTTC,CASSVGQATEQFF,TRBD1,TRBV2,TRBJ2-1,.
TGTGCCAGCAGTGAGGAGGGGGGGACTAGTGCGCAGTTCTTC,CASSEEGGTSAQFF,TRBD2,TRBV6-1,TRBJ2-1,.
TGCGCCAGCAGCCGAATGGGGGGGGTGAACACTGAAGCTTTCTTT,CASSRMGGVNTEAFF,.,TRBV5-1,TRBJ1-1,.
TGTGCCAGCTCACCGCCGGGGAGCAACACTGAAGCTTTCTTT,CASSPPGSNTEAFF,.,TRBV18,TRBJ1-1,.
TGTGCCAGCAGCTACCTAGCGGGGGCGGATACGCAGTATTTT,CASSYLAGADTQYF,TRBD2,TRBV5-4,TRBJ2-3,.
TGTGCCAGCAGTGAGTGGGGCGGGGCTGACTACGAGCAGTACTTC,CASSEWGGADYEQYF,.,TRBV2,TRBJ2-7,once
TGCGCCAGCAGCATAGGGACAGGGGTCGGTGGCTACACCTTC,CASSIGTGVGGYTF,TRBD1,TRBV5-1,TRBJ1-2,.
TGTGCCAGCGGCCGGGACAACGCTGAAGCTTTCTTT,CASGRDNAEAFF,.,TRBV6-1,TRBJ1-1,once
TGCGCCAGCAGCCGGACTAGCGGGGGGCAGTTCTTC,CASSRTSGGQFF,TRBD2,TRBV5-1,TRBJ2-1,.
TGTGCCAGCAGTCCATCAGGGGATAAGTGGGCATATAATGGCTACACCTTC,CASSPSGDKWAYNGYTF,.,TRBV27,TRBJ1-2,.
TGTGCCAGCAGCTTCGAGACAGGGGGCCATATCTATGGCTACACCTTC,CASSFETGGHIYGYTF,TRBD1,TRBV5-6,TRBJ1-2,.
TGTGCCAGCAGCCCCCGGACTGGCAGCTCCTACGAGCAGTACTTC,CASSPRTGSSYEQYF,.,TRBV13,TRBJ2-7,.
TGTGCCATCCGAGCGGGGGCGGGGAATGAGCAGTTCTTC,CAIRAGAGNEQFF,TRBD2,TRBV6-9,TRBJ2-1,.
TGTGCCAGCAGTCCACTGCCGGGACAGATCTCCAATGAGCAGTTCTTC,CASSPLPGQISNEQFF,TRBD1,TRBV27,TRBJ2-1,once
TGTGCCATCAAGGGCGCACAGGGCCCAGATACGCAGTATTTT,CAIKGAQGPDTQYF,.,TRBV10-3,TRBJ2-3,.
TGTGCCAGCACCCTCACTGGCGGGGGCAATGAGCAGTTCTTC,CASTLTGGGNEQFF,TRBD2,TRBV7-9,TRBJ2-1,.
TGTGCCAGCAGCGTAGAGGAGCGGGGGGGCCGAAGTGAGCAGTTCTTC,CASSVEERGGRSEQFF,TRBD2,TRBV9,TRBJ2-1,.
TGTGCCAGCAGAGCCCTGACAGGGGGCGCGGAAAAACTGTTTTTT,CASRALTGGAEKLFF,TRBD1,TRBV6-1,TRBJ1-4,medium-sized
TGTGCCAGCAGCTTCGAGGGGCTAGCGGGGCTAACCGGGGAGCTGTTTTTT,CASSFEGLAGLTGELFF,TRBD2,TRBV5-6,TRBJ2-2,.
TGTTCCAGCAGCGATACACGGGGTGGCTACACCTTC,CSSSDTRGGYTF,.,TRBV7-9,TRBJ1-2,.
TGCGCCAGCAGCCCCATCGGGGGGCCGATCCTCTACGAGCAGTACTTC,CASSPIGGPILYEQYF,.,TRBV5-1,TRBJ2-7,.
TGTGCCAGCAGCTTGTCGTGGGCCCCAGATACGCAGTATTTT,CASSLSWAPDTQYF,.,TRBV11-2,TRBJ2-3,.
TGTGCCAGCAGCATCGGACTCTGGAACGAGCAGTACTTC,CASSIGLWNEQYF,.,TRBV6-5,TRBJ2-7,.
TGTGCCAGCAGCTTGGCCGGGGACATCTATGGCTACACCTTC,CASSLAGDIYGYTF,.,TRBV7-8,TRBJ1-2,.
TGTGCCAGCAGTTACTCCGGGACAGGGGGCTGCTATGGCTACACCTTC,CASSYSGTGGCYGYTF,TRBD1,TRBV6-5,TRBJ1-2,.
TGCGCCAGCAGCCAAGATCTCCGACAGAATCAGCCCCAGCATTTT,CASSQDLRQNQPQHF,.,TRBV4-1,TRBJ1-5,.
TGTGCCAGCACCACTAGCGGGGGGGGTTCTTACAATGAGCAGTTCTTC,CASTTSGGGSYNEQFF,TRBD2,TRBV9,TRBJ2-1,.
TGTGCCAGCAGCGCCGACAGGGGTTATGGCTACACCTTC,CASSADRGYGYTF,TRBD1,TRBV7-3,TRBJ1-2,few
TGTGCCAGCAGCTCGAGACAGGGGCTTGAAGCTTTCTTT,CASSSRQGLEAFF,TRBD1,TRBV5-4,TRBJ1-1,few
TGCGCCAGCAGCTCTCTAGCGGGGGGGCCGATTGAGCAGTTCTTC,CASSSLAGGPIEQFF,TRBD2,TRBV5-1,TRBJ2-1,.
TGCGCCAGCAGCTTGGTTAGCGGGGGCAATGAGCAGTTCTTC,CASSLVSGGNEQFF,TRBD2,TRBV5-1,TRBJ2-1,.
TGTGCCAGCAGCCTGGGACAAGGAGGCCAAGAGACCCAGTACTTC,CASSLGQGGQETQYF,.,TRBV7-2,TRBJ2-5,once
TGTGCCAGCAGTGATGGGGCAGTCCCTAGGTATGGCTACACCTTC,CASSDGAVPRYGYTF,.,TRBV2,TRBJ1-2,few
TGTGCCAGTGGTAGGAACACTGAAGCTTTCTTT,CASGRNTEAFF,.,TRBV6-6,TRBJ1-1,.
TGTGCCAGCAGCGTACAGGGCGGCTATGGCTACACCTTC,CASSVQGGYGYTF,.,TRBV7-9,TRBJ1-2,few
TGTGCCAGCAGTTTCGGGACTAGCAAAGATACGCAGTATTTT,CASSFGTSKDTQYF,TRBD2,TRBV27,TRBJ2-3,.
TGCGCCAGCGCTCAGGGGTCCGTGGGAAAGAACACTGAAGCTTTCTTT,CASAQGSVGKNTEAFF,.,TRBV5-1,TRBJ1-1,few
TGTGCCATCAGTGACCCTAGCGGGGACCCCACAGATACGCAGTATTTT,CAISDPSGDPTDTQYF,TRBD2,TRBV10-3,TRBJ2-3,.
TGCGCCAGCAGCCAAGATTCCCTCCTAGCGGGGAGTAGATCCTACAATGAGCAGTTCTTC,CASSQDSLLAGSRSYNEQFF,TRBD2,TRBV4-1,TRBJ2-1,once
TGCGCCAGCAGCCAGCAGGTTGAGCAGTTCTTC,CASSQQVEQFF,.,TRBV4-1,TRBJ2-1,.